This TCR beta chain was recovered during a study of T cells in Graves' hyperthyroidism and ophthalmopathy. The study, taken as a whole, reports: Ophthalmopathy prediction by the model preceded onset by a median approximately six months.

Amplified regions were TCR beta CDR3 sequences from RNA transcripts. The HTBI primer set was used in a first-round RT-PCR of the TCR CDR3. MiXCR, run by TCRdb on the multiplex PCR reads, gives a single entry per CDR3 protein. Of approximately 870,000 distinct CDR3 sequences in the sample, approximately 40% were seen once. As regards this clonotype: Its antigen is as yet unknown.

Diagnostic assessment was based on clinical symptoms, serum thyroxine and TRAb, thyroid ultrasound and orbital computed tomography. Fresh peripheral blood, about 10 ml of it, supplied the PBMCs. The CDR3 totals 14 residues. The V end lost 0 bases, the J end lost 8 bases, and 13 bases lay between the germline ends. Germline V gene sequence: CDR1 DFQATT, CDR2 SNEGSKA (reference sequence). V gene TRBV20-1 combines with J gene TRBJ1-4; D is undetermined. This clonotype originated in a man in his late teens or twenties with Graves' hyperthyroidism. Sequencing input: blood. For the CDR3, the DNA is TGCAGTGCTAGAGATCTTAGGGATCGCGAAAAACTGTTTTTT. It yields the protein CSARDLRDREKLFF.